This paragraph reports one T cell receptor beta chain. The CDR3 has 18 residues. Germline CDR1 is SGHTA and CDR2 is FQGNSA. V was shortened by 5 bases and J by 5 bases, with 22 bases between the two germline ends. The data are from a study of blood T cell repertoires in COVID-19. Study in general: The origin of the acute and convalescent COVID-19 samples was the United States, Italy and Spain.

Sequencing used immunoSEQ multiplex PCR; TCRdb keeps in-frame clones, though not all of them. The sample shows approximately 89,000 clones, around four fifths of them seen only once. The receptor's source is a woman in her 70s with active or convalescent COVID-19. What was sequenced was peripheral blood. This chain connects TRBV7-2 to TRBJ1-6; TRBD1 is a possible D gene (5 bases). CDR3 region: CASSRRDSWGVNNSPLHF. The CDR3 coding sequence is TGTGCCAGCAGCCGGCGGGACTCTTGGGGAGTGAATAATTCACCCCTCCACTTT.